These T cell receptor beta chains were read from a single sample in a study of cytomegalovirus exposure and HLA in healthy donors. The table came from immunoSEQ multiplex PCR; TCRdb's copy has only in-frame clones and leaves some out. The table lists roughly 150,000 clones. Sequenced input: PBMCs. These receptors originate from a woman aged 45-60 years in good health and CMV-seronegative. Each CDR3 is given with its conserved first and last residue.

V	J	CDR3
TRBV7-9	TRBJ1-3	CASSLRTGAGNTIYF
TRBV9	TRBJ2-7	CASSPRGGRYEQYF
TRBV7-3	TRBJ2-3	CASSLLAGADTQYF
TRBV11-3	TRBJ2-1	CASSPRGTGGVYNEQFF
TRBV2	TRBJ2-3	CASSPNSVDTQYF
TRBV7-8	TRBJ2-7	CASSFPAGVKNEQYF
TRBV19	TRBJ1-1	CASSKDRDTEAFF
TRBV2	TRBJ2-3	CASSVSRGIDTQYF
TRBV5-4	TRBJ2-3	CASSLGGGTQYF
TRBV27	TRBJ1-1	CASSLAGSEAFF
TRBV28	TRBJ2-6	CASSSTGDPSGANVLTF
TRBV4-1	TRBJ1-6	CASSLRSGQASSYNSPLHF
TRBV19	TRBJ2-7	CASSGGPRIEQYF
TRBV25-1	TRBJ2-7	CASSDSGRGDYEQYF
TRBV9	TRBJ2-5	CASSVGLAGMGETQYF
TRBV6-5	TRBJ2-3	CASSYGQGDTDTQYF
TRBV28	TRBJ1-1	CASSFTGGYTEAFF
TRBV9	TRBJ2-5	CASKGGDRDGETQYF
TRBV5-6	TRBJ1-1	CASSLWGGYEAFF
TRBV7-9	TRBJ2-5	CAGGQNQETQYF
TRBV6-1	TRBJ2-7	CASSEGAGAYRYEQYF
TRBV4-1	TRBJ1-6	CASSHGQGAGNSPLHF
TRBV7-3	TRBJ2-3	CASSPLFDGETDTQYF
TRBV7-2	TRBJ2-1	CASSLQSGSIDEQFF
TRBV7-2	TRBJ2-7	CASSSRQGLYEQYF
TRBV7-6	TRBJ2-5	CASSLPPSTGTETQYF
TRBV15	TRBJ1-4	CATSTSRGTNEKLFF
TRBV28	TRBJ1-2	CASSLGGTLAYGYTF
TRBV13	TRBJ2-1	CASSSNLAGGYNEQFF
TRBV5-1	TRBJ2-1	CASSRDRWGYNEQFF
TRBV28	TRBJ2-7	CASSLPDRGGPQYF
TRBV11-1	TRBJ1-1	CASSGQFMNTEAFF
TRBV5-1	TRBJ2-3	CASSLGQTTDTQYF
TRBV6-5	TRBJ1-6	CASSLTGGENSPLHF
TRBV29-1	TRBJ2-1	CSGLSGTQEQFF
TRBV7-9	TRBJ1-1	CASSPRGRQNTEAFF